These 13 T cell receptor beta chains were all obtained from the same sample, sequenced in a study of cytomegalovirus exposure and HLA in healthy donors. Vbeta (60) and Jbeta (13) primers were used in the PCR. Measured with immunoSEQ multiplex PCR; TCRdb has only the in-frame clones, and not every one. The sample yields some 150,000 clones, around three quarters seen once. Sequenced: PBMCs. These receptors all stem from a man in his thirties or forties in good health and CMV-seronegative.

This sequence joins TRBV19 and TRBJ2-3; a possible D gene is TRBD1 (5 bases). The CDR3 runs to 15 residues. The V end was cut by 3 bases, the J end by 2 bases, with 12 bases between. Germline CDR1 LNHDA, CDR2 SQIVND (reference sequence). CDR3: CASSMIAGATDTQYF. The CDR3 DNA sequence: TGTGCCAGTAGTATGATAGCTGGGGCCACAGATACGCAGTATTTT.

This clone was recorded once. As DNA, the CDR3 is TGCGCCAGCAGCTTCCCCCACCTGGCGGGGGGATTCTACAATGAGCAGTTCTTC. Translating gives CASSFPHLAGGFYNEQFF. V is TRBV5-1 and J is TRBJ2-1, with 8 bases identical to TRBD2. The trim removed 2 bases at V and 3 bases at J, leaving 13 bases unmatched. CDR3 length equals 18 residues. Germline loops: CDR1 SGHRS, CDR2 YFSETQ.

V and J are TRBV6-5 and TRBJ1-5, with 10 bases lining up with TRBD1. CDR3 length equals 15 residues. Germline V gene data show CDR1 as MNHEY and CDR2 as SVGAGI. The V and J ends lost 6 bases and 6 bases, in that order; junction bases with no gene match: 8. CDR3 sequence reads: CASSLTGGASQPQHF. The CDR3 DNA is TGTGCCAGCAGCTTGACAGGGGGCGCGTCTCAGCCCCAGCATTTT.

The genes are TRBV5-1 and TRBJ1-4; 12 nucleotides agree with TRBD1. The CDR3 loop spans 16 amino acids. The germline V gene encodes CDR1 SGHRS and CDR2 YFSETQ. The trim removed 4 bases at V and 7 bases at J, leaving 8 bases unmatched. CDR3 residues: CASSPGTGGRGEKLFF. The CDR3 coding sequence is TGCGCCAGCAGCCCAGGGACAGGGGGCCGGGGTGAAAAACTGTTTTTT.

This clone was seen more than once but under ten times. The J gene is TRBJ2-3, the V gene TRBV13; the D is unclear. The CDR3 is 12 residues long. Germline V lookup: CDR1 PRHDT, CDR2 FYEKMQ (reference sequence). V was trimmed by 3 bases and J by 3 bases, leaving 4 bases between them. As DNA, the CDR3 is TGTGCCAGCAGCTTTTCAACAGATACGCAGTATTTT. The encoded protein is CASSFSTDTQYF.

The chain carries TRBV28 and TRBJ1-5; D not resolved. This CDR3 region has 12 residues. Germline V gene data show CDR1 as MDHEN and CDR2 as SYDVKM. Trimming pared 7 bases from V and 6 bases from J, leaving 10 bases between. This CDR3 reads CASNIVAQPQHF. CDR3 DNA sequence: TGTGCCAGCAACATCGTCGCTCAGCCCCAGCATTTT.

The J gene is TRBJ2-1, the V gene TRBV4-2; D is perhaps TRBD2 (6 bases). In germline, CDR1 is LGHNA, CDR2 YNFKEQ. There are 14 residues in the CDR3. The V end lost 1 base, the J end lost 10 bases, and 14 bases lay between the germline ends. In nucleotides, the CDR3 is TGTGCCAGCAGCCAAGGGCTAGCGTCCGGGGAGCAGTTCTTC. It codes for CASSQGLASGEQFF.

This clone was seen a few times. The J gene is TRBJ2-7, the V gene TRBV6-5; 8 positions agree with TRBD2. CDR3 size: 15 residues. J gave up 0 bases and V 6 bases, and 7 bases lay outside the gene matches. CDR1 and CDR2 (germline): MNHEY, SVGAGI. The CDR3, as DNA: TGTGCCAGCAGGGACCTTAGCGGGATCTCCTACGAGCAGTACTTC. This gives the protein CASRDLSGISYEQYF.

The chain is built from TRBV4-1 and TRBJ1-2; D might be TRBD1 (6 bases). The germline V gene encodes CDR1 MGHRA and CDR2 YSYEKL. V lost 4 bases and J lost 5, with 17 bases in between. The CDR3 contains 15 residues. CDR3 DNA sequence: TGCGCCAGCAGCCTTGAGCGTGCGCAGGGGTATGGCTACACCTTC. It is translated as CASSLERAQGYGYTF.

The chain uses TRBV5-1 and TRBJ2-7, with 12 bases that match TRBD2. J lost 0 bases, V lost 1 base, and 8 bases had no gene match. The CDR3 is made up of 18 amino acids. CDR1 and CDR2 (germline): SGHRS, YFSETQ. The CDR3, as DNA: TGCGCCAGCAGCTTGAAACTAGCGGGGGGCCCCGTCTCCTACGAGCAGTACTTC. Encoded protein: CASSLKLAGGPVSYEQYF.

The CDR3 DNA follows: TGTGCCAGCAGTGAGGGGCAGGGGGCCTCCTACGAGCAGTACTTC. Its protein is CASSEGQGASYEQYF. The V and J genes are TRBV6-1 and TRBJ2-7; 8 bases align to TRBD1. The V and J ends lost 3 bases and 0 bases, in that order; junction bases with no gene match: 4. Germline V CDR1 and CDR2: MNHNS, SASEGT. This CDR3 is built from 15 residues.

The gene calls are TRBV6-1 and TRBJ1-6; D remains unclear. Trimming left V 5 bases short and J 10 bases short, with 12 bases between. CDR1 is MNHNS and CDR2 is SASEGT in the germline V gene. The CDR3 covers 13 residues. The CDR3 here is CASSPSRGSPLHF. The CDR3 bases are TGTGCCAGCAGTCCATCTCGGGGATCACCCCTCCACTTT.

The CDR3 bases are TGTGCCAGCAGCCCCGGGGGGCAAATTAATTCACCCCTCCACTTT. Translated: CASSPGGQINSPLHF. The V call is TRBV7-2, the J call TRBJ1-6; a weak D match, TRBD1 (6 bases). CDR3 length: 15 amino acids. V lost 5 bases to trimming and J lost 6 bases, with 14 bases between them. Germline loops: CDR1 SGHTA, CDR2 FQGNSA.